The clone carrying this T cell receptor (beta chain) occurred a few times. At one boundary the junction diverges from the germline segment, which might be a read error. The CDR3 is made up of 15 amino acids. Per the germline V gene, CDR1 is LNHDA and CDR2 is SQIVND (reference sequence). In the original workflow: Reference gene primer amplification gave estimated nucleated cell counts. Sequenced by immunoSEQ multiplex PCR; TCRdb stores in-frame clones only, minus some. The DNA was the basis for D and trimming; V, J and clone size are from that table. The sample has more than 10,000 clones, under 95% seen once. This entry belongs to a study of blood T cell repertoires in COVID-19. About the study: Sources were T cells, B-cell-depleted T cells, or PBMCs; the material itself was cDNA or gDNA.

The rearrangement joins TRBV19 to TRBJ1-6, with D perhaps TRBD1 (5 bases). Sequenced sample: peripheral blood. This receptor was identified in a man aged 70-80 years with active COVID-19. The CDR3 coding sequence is TGTGCCAGTAGTCTAGACAGCGGTTCTAATTCACCCCTCCACTTT. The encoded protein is CASSLDSGSNSPLHF. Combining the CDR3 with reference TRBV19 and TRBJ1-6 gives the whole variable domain DGGITQSPKYLFRKEGQNVTLSCEQNLNHDAMYWYRQDPGQGLRLIYYSQIVNDFQKGDIAEGYSVSREKKESFPLTVTSAQKNPTAFYLCASSLDSGSNSPLHFGNGTRLTVT.